This passage covers 2 T cell receptor beta chains from one sample sequenced in a study of immune cell composition in non-small cell lung cancer. The normal lung sample lay at least 3 cm, and maximally far, from the tumour. Here immunoSEQ multiplex PCR was the method, and the copy in TCRdb shows in-frame clones only, minus some. The data hold 5,300 or so clones, with approximately 90% observed a single time. The specimen sequenced was non-adjacent lung tissue. These receptors were collected from a human donor with non-small cell lung cancer. Some clones in this sample may be carry-over from other donors' samples.

This chain connects TRBV4-3 to TRBJ1-1; D gene uncertain. V lost 0 bases, J lost 5 bases, and 10 bases lay in between. CDR1 LGHNA and CDR2 YSLEER come from the germline V gene. This CDR3 has 14 residues. The CDR3 protein is CASSQDLERTEAFF. The CDR3 nucleotides read TGCGCCAGCAGCCAAGACTTGGAGCGGACTGAAGCTTTCTTT.

This chain links TRBV6-5 with TRBJ2-7; possible D gene TRBD2, 5 bases. This CDR3 contains 14 residues. Trimming removed 5 bases at V and 7 bases at J, with 18 bases between. Germline CDR1 is MNHEY and CDR2 is SVGAGI. The DNA of the CDR3 is TGTGCCAGCAGTCGGACCTCCTCTTCGGGGGAGCAGTACTTC. This gives the protein CASSRTSSSGEQYF.